This record concerns one T cell receptor beta chain sequence. The data were obtained in a study of blood T cell repertoires in COVID-19. Study context: Samples of COVID-19 (acute and convalescent) were obtained from the United States, Italy and Spain. T cells, B-cell-depleted T cells, or PBMCs supplied cDNA or gDNA.

The germline gives CDR1 LNHDA, CDR2 SQIVND (reference sequence). Trimming at V came to 2 bases and at J to 9 bases, leaving 11 bases not matched to a gene. The CDR3 consists of 16 residues. Per the authors' pipeline: It was from reference gene primer amplification that nucleated cell counts were estimated. Assay used: immunoSEQ multiplex PCR; TCRdb lists only in-frame clones, some missing. V and J calls and clone size follow that table, whereas D and trimming were derived from the DNA. The sample lists about 250,000 clones, approximately 88% occurring once. The sample comprised peripheral blood. The receptor comes from a man aged 35 to 55 with acute or convalescent COVID-19. The rearrangement uses TRBV19 and TRBJ2-1; 9 nucleotides line up with TRBD2. This CDR3 reads CASSIKNLAGRAEQFF. CDR3 DNA sequence: TGTGCCAGTAGTATAAAAAACCTAGCGGGAAGGGCTGAGCAGTTCTTC.